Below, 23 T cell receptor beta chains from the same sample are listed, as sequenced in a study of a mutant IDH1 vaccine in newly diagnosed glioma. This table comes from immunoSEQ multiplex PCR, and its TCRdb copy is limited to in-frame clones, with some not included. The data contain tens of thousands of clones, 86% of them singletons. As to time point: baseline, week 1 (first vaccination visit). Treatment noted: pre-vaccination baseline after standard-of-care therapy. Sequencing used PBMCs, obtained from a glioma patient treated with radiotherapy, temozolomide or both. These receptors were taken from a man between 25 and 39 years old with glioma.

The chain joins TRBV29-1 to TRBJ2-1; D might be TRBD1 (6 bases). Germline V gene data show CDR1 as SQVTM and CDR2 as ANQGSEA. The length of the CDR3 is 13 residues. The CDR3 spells CRAGQSSYNEQFF. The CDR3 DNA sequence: TGCAGAGCTGGACAGAGCTCCTACAATGAGCAGTTCTTC.

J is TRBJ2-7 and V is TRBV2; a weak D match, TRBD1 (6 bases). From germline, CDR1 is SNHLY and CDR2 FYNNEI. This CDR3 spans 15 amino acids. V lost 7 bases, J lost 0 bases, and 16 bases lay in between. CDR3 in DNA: TGTGCCAGCACCTACAGCCCGGACAGCTCCTACGAGCAGTACTTC. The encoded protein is CASTYSPDSSYEQYF.

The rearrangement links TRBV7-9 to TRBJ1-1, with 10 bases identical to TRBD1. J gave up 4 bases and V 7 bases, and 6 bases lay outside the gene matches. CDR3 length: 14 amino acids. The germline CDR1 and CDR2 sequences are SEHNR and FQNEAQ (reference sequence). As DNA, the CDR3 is TGTGCCAGCATCAGACAGGGGGCGACCACTGAAGCTTTCTTT. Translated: CASIRQGATTEAFF. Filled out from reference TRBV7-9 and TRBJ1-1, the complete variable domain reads DTGVSQNPRHKITKRGQNVTFRCDPISEHNRLYWYRQTLGQGPEFLTYFQNEAQLEKSRLLSDRFSAERPKGSFSTLEIQRTEQGDSAMYLCASIRQGATTEAFFGQGTRLTVV.

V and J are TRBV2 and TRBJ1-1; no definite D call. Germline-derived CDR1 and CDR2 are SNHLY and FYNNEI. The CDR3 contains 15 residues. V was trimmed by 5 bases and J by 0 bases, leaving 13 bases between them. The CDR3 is CASSPYSDMNTEAFF. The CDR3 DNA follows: TGTGCCAGCAGTCCTTATAGCGACATGAACACTGAAGCTTTCTTT.

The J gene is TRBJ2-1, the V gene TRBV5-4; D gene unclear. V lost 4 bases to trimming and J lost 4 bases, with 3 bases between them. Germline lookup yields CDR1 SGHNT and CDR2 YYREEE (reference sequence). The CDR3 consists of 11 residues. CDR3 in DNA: TGTGCCAGCAGCATTTACAATGAGCAGTTCTTC. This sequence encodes CASSIYNEQFF.

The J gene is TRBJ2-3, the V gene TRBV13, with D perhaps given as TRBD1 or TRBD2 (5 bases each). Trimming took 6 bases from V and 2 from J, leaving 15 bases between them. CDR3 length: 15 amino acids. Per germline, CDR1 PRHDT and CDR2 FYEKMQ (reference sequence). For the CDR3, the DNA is TGTGCCAGCAGAACAGGAGGAGATCTCACAGATACGCAGTATTTT. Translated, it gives CASRTGGDLTDTQYF.

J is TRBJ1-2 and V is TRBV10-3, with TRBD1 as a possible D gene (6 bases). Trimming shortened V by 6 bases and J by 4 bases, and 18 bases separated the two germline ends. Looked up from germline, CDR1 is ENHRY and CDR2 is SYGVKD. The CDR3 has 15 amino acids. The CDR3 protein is CAIREGQPGSYGYTF. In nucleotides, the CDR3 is TGTGCCATCAGGGAGGGACAACCTGGGTCCTATGGCTACACCTTC.

The CDR3 protein is CASSDPGVRGQFF. CDR3 DNA: TGCGCCAGCAGTGACCCGGGGGTGAGGGGGCAGTTCTTC. This rearrangement joins TRBV10-2 to TRBJ2-1; TRBD2 might be the D (6 bases). The CDR3 is 13 residues long. The V end was cut by 3 bases, the J end by 12 bases, with 15 bases between. In germline, CDR1 is WSHSY, CDR2 SAAADI.

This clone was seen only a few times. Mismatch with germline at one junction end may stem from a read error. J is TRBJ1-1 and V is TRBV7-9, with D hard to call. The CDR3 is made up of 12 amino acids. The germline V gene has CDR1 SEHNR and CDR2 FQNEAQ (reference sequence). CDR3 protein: CASSLALRGILF. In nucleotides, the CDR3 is TGTGCCAGCAGCTTAGCATTACGCGGGATCCTCTTT.

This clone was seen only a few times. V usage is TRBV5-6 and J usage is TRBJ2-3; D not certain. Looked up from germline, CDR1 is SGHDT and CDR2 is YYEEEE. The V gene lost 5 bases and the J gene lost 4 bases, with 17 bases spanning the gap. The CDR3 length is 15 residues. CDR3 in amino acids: CASSFKPSGADTQYF. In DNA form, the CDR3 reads TGTGCCAGCAGTTTTAAGCCCTCTGGGGCAGATACGCAGTATTTT.

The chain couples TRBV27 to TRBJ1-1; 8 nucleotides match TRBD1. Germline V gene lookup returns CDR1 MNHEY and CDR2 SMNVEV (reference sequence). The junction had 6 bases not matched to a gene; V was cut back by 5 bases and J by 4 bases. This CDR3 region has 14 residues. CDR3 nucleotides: TGTGCCAGCAGTCCGACAGGGGTTTTCACTGAAGCTTTCTTT. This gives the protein CASSPTGVFTEAFF.

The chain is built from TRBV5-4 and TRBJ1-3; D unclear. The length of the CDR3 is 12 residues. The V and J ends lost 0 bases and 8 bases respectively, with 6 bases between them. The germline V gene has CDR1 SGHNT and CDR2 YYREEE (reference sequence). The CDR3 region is CASSLGRDTIYF. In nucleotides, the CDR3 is TGTGCCAGCAGCTTGGGTCGGGACACCATATATTTT.

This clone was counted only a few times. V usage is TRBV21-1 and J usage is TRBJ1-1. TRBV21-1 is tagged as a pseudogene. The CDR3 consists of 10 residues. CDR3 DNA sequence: TGTGCCAGCAGCTCTGGGGGAGCTTTCTTT. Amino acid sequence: CASSSGGAFF.

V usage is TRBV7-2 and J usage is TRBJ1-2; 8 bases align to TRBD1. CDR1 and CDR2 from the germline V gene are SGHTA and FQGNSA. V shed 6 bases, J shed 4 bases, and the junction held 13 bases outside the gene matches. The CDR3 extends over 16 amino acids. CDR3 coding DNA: TGTGCCAGCAGTTCAGGGGGGACAGGCGGCGGCTATGGCTACACCTTC. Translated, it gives CASSSGGTGGGYGYTF.

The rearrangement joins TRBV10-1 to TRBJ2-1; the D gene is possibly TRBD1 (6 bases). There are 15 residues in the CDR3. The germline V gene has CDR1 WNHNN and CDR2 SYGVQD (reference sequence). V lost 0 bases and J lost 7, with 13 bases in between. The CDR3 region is CASSESYTGTNEQFF. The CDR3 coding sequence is TGCGCCAGCAGTGAGTCGTACACAGGGACAAATGAGCAGTTCTTC.

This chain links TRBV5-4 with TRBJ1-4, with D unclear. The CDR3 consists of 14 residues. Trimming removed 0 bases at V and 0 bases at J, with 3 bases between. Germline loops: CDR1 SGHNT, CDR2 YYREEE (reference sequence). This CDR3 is CASSLGATNEKLFF. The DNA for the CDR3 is TGTGCCAGCAGCTTGGGTGCAACTAATGAAAAACTGTTTTTT.

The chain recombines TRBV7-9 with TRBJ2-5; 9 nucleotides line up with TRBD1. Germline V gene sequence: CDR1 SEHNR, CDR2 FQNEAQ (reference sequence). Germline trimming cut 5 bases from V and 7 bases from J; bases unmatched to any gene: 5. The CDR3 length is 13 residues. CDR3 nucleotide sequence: TGTGCCAGCAGCCAGGACAGGGGAGGGACCCAGTACTTC. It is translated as CASSQDRGGTQYF.

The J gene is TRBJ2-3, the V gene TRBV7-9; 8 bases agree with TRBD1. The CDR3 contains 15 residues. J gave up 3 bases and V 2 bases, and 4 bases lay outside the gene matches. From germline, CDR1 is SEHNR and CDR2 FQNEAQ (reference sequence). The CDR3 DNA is TGTGCCAGCAGCTTAAGACAGGGGAGGACAGATACGCAGTATTTT. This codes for CASSLRQGRTDTQYF. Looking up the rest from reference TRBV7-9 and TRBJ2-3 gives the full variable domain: DTGVSQNPRHKITKRGQNVTFRCDPISEHNRLYWYRQTLGQGPEFLTYFQNEAQLEKSRLLSDRFSAERPKGSFSTLEIQRTEQGDSAMYLCASSLRQGRTDTQYFGPGTRLTVL.

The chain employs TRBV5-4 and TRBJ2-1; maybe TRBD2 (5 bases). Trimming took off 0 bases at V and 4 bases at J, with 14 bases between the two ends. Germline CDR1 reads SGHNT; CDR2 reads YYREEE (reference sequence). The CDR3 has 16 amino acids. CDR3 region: CASSLALRVPYNEQFF. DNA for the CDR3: TGTGCCAGCAGCTTGGCCTTGCGGGTTCCATACAATGAGCAGTTCTTC. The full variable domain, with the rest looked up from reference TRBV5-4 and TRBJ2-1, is ETGVTQSPTHLIKTRGQQVTLRCSSQSGHNTVSWYQQALGQGPQFIFQYYREEENGRGNFPPRFSGLQFPNYSSELNVNALELDDSALYLCASSLALRVPYNEQFFGPGTRLTVL.

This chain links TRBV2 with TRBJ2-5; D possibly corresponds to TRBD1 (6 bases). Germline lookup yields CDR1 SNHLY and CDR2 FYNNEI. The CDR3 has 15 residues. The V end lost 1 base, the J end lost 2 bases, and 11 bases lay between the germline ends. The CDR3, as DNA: TGTGCCAGCAGTGAAGAGGGGGTACCTCAAGAGACCCAGTACTTC. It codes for CASSEEGVPQETQYF.

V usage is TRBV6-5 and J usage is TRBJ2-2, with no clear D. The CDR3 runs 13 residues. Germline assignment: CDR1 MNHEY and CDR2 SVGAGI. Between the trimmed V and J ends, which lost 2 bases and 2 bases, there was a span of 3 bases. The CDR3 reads CASSYHNTGELFF. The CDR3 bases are TGTGCCAGCAGTTACCATAACACCGGGGAGCTGTTTTTT.

The CDR3 loop reads CASTDGMRRTEAFF. DNA for the CDR3: TGTGCCAGCACGGACGGGATGAGAAGAACTGAAGCTTTCTTT. V usage is TRBV6-6 and J usage is TRBJ1-1; no reliable D call. Germline V gene sequence: CDR1 MNHNY, CDR2 SVGAGI (reference sequence). V was cut by 7 bases and J by 5 bases, with 17 bases left in between. The CDR3 runs 14 residues.

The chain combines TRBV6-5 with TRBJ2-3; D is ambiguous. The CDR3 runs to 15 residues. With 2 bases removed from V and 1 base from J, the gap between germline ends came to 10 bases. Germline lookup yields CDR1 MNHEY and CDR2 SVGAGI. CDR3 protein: CASSYGSGRTDTQYF. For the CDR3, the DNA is TGTGCCAGCAGTTACGGTTCGGGTCGCACAGATACGCAGTATTTT.